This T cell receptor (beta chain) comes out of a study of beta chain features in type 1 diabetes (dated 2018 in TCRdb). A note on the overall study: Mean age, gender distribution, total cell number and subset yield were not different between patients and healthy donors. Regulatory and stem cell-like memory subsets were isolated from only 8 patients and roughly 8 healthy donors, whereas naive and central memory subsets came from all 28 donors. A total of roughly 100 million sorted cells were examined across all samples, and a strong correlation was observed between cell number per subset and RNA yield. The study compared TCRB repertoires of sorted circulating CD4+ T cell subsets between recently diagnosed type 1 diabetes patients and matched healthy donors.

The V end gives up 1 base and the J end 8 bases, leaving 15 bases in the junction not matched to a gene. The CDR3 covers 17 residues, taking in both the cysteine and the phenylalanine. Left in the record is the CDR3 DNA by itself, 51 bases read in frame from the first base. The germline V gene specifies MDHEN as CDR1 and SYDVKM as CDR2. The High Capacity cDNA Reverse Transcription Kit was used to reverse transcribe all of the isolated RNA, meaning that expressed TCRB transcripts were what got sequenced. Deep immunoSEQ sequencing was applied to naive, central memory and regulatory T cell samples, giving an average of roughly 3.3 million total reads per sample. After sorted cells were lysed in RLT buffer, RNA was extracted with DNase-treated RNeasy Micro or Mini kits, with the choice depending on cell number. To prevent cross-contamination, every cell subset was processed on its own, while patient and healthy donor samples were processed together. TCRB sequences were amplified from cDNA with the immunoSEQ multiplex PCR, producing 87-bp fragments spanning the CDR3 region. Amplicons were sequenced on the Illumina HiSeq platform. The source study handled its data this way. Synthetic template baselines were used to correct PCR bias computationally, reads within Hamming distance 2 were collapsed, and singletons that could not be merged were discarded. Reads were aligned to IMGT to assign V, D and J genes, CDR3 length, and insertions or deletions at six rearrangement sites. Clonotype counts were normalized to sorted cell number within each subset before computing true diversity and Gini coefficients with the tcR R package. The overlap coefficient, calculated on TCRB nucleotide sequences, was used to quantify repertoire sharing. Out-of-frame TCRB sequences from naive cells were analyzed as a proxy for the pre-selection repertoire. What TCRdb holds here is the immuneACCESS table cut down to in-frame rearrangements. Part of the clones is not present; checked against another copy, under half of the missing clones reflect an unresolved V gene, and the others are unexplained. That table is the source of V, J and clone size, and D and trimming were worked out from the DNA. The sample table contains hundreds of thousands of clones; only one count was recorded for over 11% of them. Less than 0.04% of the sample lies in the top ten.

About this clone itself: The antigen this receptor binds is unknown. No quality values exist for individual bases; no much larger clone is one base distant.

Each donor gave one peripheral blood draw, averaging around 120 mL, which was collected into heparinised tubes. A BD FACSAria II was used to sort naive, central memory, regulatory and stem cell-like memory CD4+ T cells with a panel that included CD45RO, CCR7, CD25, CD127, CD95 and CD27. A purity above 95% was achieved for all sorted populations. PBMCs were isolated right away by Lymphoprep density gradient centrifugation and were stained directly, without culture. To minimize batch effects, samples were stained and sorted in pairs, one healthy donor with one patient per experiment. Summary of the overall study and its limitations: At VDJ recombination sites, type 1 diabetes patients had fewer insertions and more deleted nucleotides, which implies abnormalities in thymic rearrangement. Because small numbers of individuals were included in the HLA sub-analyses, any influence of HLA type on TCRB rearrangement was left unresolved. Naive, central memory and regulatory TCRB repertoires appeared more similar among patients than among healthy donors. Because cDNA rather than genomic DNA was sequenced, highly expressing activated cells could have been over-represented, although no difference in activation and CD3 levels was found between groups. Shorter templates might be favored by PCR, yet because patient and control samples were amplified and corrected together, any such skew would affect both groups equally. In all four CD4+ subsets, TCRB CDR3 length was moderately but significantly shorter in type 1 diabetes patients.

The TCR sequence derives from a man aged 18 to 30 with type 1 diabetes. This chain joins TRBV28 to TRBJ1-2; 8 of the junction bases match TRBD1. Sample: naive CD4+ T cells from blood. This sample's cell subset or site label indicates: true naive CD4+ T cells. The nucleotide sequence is TGTGCCAGCAGTTTATACGGACAGGGTGTCGGTGTTCAGGGCTACACCTTC. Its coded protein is CASSLYGQGVGVQGYTF.